Listed below are T cell receptor beta chains from one sample, sequenced in a study of blood T cell repertoires in COVID-19. TCRdb keeps only in-frame clones here, not all; method: immunoSEQ multiplex PCR. The data show some 250,000 clones, 88% seen once. Sequencing was carried out using peripheral blood. The receptors were sampled from a middle-aged woman who had recovered from COVID-19. Both conserved end residues are part of each CDR3. The order of the fields is clone size, J gene, V gene, D gene, CDR3 DNA, CDR3 protein. A D gene is named only where the DNA matches it firmly. Expanded clones get a size class; other rows say once, few or many, or leave the size out.

. TRBJ2-7 TRBV6-2/TRBV6-3 . TGTGCCAGCAGTCTAGCAGCAAACTACGAGCAGTACTTC CASSLAANYEQYF
. TRBJ1-1 TRBV2 . TGTGCCAGTCGCCCCCGGGTCCCCATCCCCAAGGCGGCTTTCTTT CASRPRVPIPKAAFF
. TRBJ1-5 TRBV5-6 TRBD1 TGTGCCAGCAGCCCCGGGACAGGGTCTAGCAATCAGCCCCAGCATTTT CASSPGTGSSNQPQHF
. TRBJ2-7 TRBV12-3/TRBV12-4 . TGTGCCAGCAGCTCCACCGCGGAATACGAGCAGTACTTC CASSSTAEYEQYF
. TRBJ2-7 TRBV6-2/TRBV6-3 . TGTGCCAGCAGTTACTTCTCTACCCTGAGGGGGTACGAGCAGTACTTC CASSYFSTLRGYEQYF
. TRBJ1-1 TRBV6-5 . TGTGCCAGCAGCCGACTTTTGGCAGCCCAAGCTTTCTTT CASSRLLAAQAFF
. TRBJ2-7 TRBV19 TRBD2 TGTGCCAGTAGTAGGACTAGCGGGCCCTACGAGCAGTACTTC CASSRTSGPYEQYF
. TRBJ1-2 TRBV30 . TGTGCCTGGACAGACTGGAGCTATGGCTACACCTTC CAWTDWSYGYTF
. TRBJ1-5 TRBV3-1/TRBV3-2 TRBD1 TGTGCCAGCAGCCAAGCCGACAGGGCCAATCAGCCCCAGCATTTT CASSQADRANQPQHF
. TRBJ1-1 TRBV10-3 . TGTGCCATCAGTGATCAGGGGCGGACTGAAGCTTTCTTT CAISDQGRTEAFF
. TRBJ1-1 TRBV19 . TGTGCCAGTAGTATAGCCCTCGGGGGGTTGGCTGAAGCTTTCTTT CASSIALGGLAEAFF
. TRBJ1-2 TRBV5-1 . TGCGCCAGCAGCTTGGTTTTAAGTGGGGGGAACTATGGCTACACCTTC CASSLVLSGGNYGYTF
. TRBJ2-2 TRBV19 . TGTGCCAGTAGCCGAGGCGCCAGCGGCGTCCGGGTGCTGTTTTTT CASSRGASGVRVLFF
. TRBJ1-4 TRBV24-1 . TGTGCCACCAGTGACCCCCGGTCTAATGAAAAACTGTTTTTT CATSDPRSNEKLFF
. TRBJ1-5 TRBV6-5 . TGTGCCAGCAGTTACGGCGCAGGAAATCAGCCCCAGCATTTT CASSYGAGNQPQHF
. TRBJ1-2 TRBV29-1 . TGCAGCGTTACCACAGGGTTATGGGACTATGGCTACACCTTC CSVTTGLWDYGYTF
. TRBJ1-5 TRBV19 . TGTGCCAGTGCCCCACTCAATCAGCCCCAGCATTTT CASAPLNQPQHF
. TRBJ2-2 TRBV15 TRBD2 TGTGCCACCAGCAGAGCCGGACTAGCGGGAGGGACCGGGGAGCTGTTTTTT CATSRAGLAGGTGELFF
. TRBJ2-2 TRBV6-6 TRBD2 TGTGCCAGCAGTCGACGACTAGCGGGAGACACCGGGGAGCTGTTTTTT CASSRRLAGDTGELFF
. TRBJ1-1 TRBV25-1 . TGTGCCAGCAGTCGGGGGGAGGGGGACCCCATGAACACTGAAGCTTTCTTT CASSRGEGDPMNTEAFF
. TRBJ1-1 TRBV9 . TGTGCCAGCAGCGTAGGGCCGGGGGGAAGGGACACTGAAGCTTTCTTT CASSVGPGGRDTEAFF
. TRBJ2-7 TRBV27 TRBD1 TGTGCCAGCAGCCAACCCGGACAGGCCTCCTACGAGCAGTACTTC CASSQPGQASYEQYF
. TRBJ1-2 TRBV4-3 TRBD1 TGCGCCAGCAGCCAAGAGGGCAGGGGGCTCTATGGCTACACCTTC CASSQEGRGLYGYTF
. TRBJ1-2 TRBV23-1 . TGCGCCAGCAGTCAGATCGGGGGACGTGGCTACACCTTC CASSQIGGRGYTF
. TRBJ2-1 TRBV29-1 TRBD2 TGCAGCGTTGTTGTAGCGGGAGGCGCTGAGCAGTTCTTC CSVVVAGGAEQFF
. TRBJ2-1 TRBV11-2 TRBD2 TGTGCCAGCAGCTTATGGGCGGGAGGGGGGCTCAATGAGCAGTTCTTC CASSLWAGGGLNEQFF
. TRBJ2-3 TRBV2 TRBD2 TGTGCCAGACAGACAGCGGGAGTGGGAGATACGCAGTATTTT CARQTAGVGDTQYF
once TRBJ2-3 TRBV7-9 TRBD2 TGTGCCAGCAGCCCCGGGGGGTCGGCAGATACGCAGTATTTT CASSPGGSADTQYF
. TRBJ2-3 TRBV6-1 TRBD2 TGTGCCAGCAGTGCCCCGCTAGCGGGAGGGCCCCATACGCAGTATTTT CASSAPLAGGPHTQYF
. TRBJ1-2 TRBV5-1 . TGCGCCAGCAGCTTGGGGGACACGGCCTATGGCTACACCTTC CASSLGDTAYGYTF
. TRBJ2-7 TRBV11-1 TRBD2 TGTGCCAGCAGCTCCACCGGGGGGTCCTACTCCTACGAGCAGTACTTC CASSSTGGSYSYEQYF
. TRBJ2-5 TRBV27 . TGTGCCAGCAGCCCCAGCTGGGACTTCCAAGGGGAGACCCAGTACTTC CASSPSWDFQGETQYF
. TRBJ2-1 TRBV7-9 TRBD2 TGTGCCAGCAGCCCCCCGGGTAGCGGGAGCTCCTACAATGAGCAGTTCTTC CASSPPGSGSSYNEQFF
. TRBJ2-1 TRBV6-1 TRBD2 TGTGCCAGCAGTGGATGGCTAGCGGGAGGATACAATGAGCAGTTCTTC CASSGWLAGGYNEQFF
. TRBJ1-6 TRBV7-8 . TGTGCCAGCACCCGGTGGACAGCGGATTCACCCCTCCACTTT CASTRWTADSPLHF
. TRBJ1-4 TRBV5-1 . TGCGCCAGCAGCCCTGGGACTGCAACTAATGAAAAACTGTTTTTT CASSPGTATNEKLFF
few TRBJ2-2 TRBV9 . TGTGCCAGCAGCCCAGGGGTCGGGGAGCTGTTTTTT CASSPGVGELFF
. TRBJ2-5 TRBV7-2 . TGTGCCAGCAGCTCCCCCCTGGGCGGGGAGACCCAGTACTTC CASSSPLGGETQYF
. TRBJ1-1 TRBV19 . TGTGCCAGTAGCCCAGGGTCCCCCAGGACTGAAGCTTTCTTT CASSPGSPRTEAFF
once TRBJ1-1 TRBV5-1 TRBD1 TGCGCCAGCAGCTTGGGGGACAGGGGGCCGGGCACTGAAGCTTTCTTT CASSLGDRGPGTEAFF
. TRBJ1-3 TRBV3-1/TRBV3-2 . TGTGCCAGCAGCCAAGATCGGTTTTCTGGAAACACCATATATTTT CASSQDRFSGNTIYF
. TRBJ1-5 TRBV28 . TGTGCCAGCACCTCGGCGGGGTTTTATCAGCCCCAGCATTTT CASTSAGFYQPQHF
. TRBJ1-5 TRBV18 TRBD1 TGTGCCAGCTCAAGGACAGGGGCATGGAATCAGCCCCAGCATTTT CASSRTGAWNQPQHF
. TRBJ2-1 TRBV7-6 . TGTGCCAGCTCCGCGGAAGACTACAATGAGCAGTTCTTC CASSAEDYNEQFF
. TRBJ2-7 TRBV5-1 . TGCGCCAGCAGCCTTACCGGGGTCCACGAGCAGTACTTC CASSLTGVHEQYF
. TRBJ2-7 TRBV5-5 . TGTGCCAGCAGCCCCGGGTCACAACCCTCCTTCTACGAGCAGTACTTC CASSPGSQPSFYEQYF
. TRBJ2-5 TRBV5-6 TRBD2 TGTGCCAGCAGCTGGACTAGCGGAGGCTACCAAGAGACCCAGTACTTC CASSWTSGGYQETQYF
. TRBJ2-7 TRBV20-1 TRBD2 TGCAGTGCTAGTCTTGCGGGAGGGCCTGGGGAGCAGTACTTC CSASLAGGPGEQYF
. TRBJ2-7 TRBV6-2/TRBV6-3 TRBD2 TGTGCCAGCAGTTACAAGGAACTAGCGGGAGTGGGTCATTCTATCTACGAGCAGTACTTC CASSYKELAGVGHSIYEQYF
. TRBJ2-5 TRBV20-1 TRBD2 TGCAGTGCTAGTGGCGGGAGGCCGGAGACCCAGTACTTC CSASGGRPETQYF
. TRBJ2-2 TRBV6-2/TRBV6-3 . TGTGCCAGCAGTTACTCACCCCCACAGTACACCGGGGAGCTGTTTTTT CASSYSPPQYTGELFF
. TRBJ2-1 TRBV7-2 . TGTGCCAGCAGCCCTCGGGGGGAGGGACAAACGGGCTACAATGAGCAGTTCTTC CASSPRGEGQTGYNEQFF
. TRBJ1-6 TRBV7-9 . TGTGCCAGCAGCCGGGGGAATTCACCCCTCCACTTT CASSRGNSPLHF
. TRBJ2-1 TRBV27 . TGTGCCAGCCCATCCCGGAGGTACAATGAGCAGTTCTTC CASPSRRYNEQFF
once TRBJ2-7 TRBV21-1 . TGTGCCAGCAGCCCCCGACGTTTCGAGCGAAGCTCCTACGAGCAGTACTTC CASSPRRFERSSYEQYF
. TRBJ1-2 TRBV29-1 . TGCAGCGTGGTAGACAACCACTATGGCTACACCTTC CSVVDNHYGYTF
. TRBJ1-3 TRBV9 . TGTGCCAGCACCTGGGGGGAGGCTGGAAACACCATATATTTT CASTWGEAGNTIYF
. TRBJ1-2 TRBV28 . TGTGCCAGCAGTTTAGGGGGGGGCGTGCGGTATGGCTACACCTTC CASSLGGGVRYGYTF
. TRBJ1-5 TRBV6-2/TRBV6-3 TRBD1 TGTGCCAGCAGCCGGACAGGGCGCGCTTATAGCAATCAGCCCCAGCATTTT CASSRTGRAYSNQPQHF
. TRBJ2-2 TRBV7-6 TRBD1 TGTGCCAGCAGCGTCGGACAGGGGGCCGGGGAGCTGTTTTTT CASSVGQGAGELFF